The clone carrying this TCR beta chain has ten or more counts. The source of the sample is a study of T cells in Graves' hyperthyroidism and ophthalmopathy. TCR beta CDR3 regions were amplified from RNA. The HTBI primer set served for first-round RT-PCR of the TCR CDR3. TCRdb fed the multiplex PCR reads into MiXCR, producing one record per CDR3 protein. This table holds under 400,000 distinct CDR3 sequences, under 15% found once. V lost 3 bases and J lost 5; bases outside the gene matches: 1. This CDR3 region has 13 residues. The sequenced sample consisted of blood. The chain couples TRBV12-3 or TRBV12-4 to TRBJ2-5; TRBD2 aligns across 9 bases. The TCR was taken from a woman aged 18-29 years with Graves' hyperthyroidism. The CDR3 DNA reads TGTGCCAGCAGTTTCGGACTAGCGGAGACCCAGTACTTC. As protein: CASSFGLAETQYF.